The 31 T cell receptor beta chains in this list originate from one sample, sequenced in a study of blood T cell repertoires in COVID-19. The assay was immunoSEQ multiplex PCR, and TCRdb's table has in-frame clones only and misses some. The table shows approximately 200,000 clones, with 86% occurring only once. Material: PBMCs or T cells enriched from blood (not recorded which). The receptors were gathered from a woman aged 25-40 years who had been exposed to COVID-19.

The sample holds a few counts of this clone. The CDR3 region has the DNA TGCACCAGCAGACCCCGGACAGGGCGTGTTGCTAATGAAAAACTGTTTTTT. It is translated as CTSRPRTGRVANEKLFF. This sequence joins TRBV1 and TRBJ1-4; the tabulated D call, TRBD1, remains unverified against the DNA. TRBV1 is deemed a pseudogene. The length of the CDR3 is 17 residues.

At least ten counts were recorded for this clone. The J gene is TRBJ2-6, the V gene TRBV24-1, with 10 bases aligning to TRBD1. Germline V lookup: CDR1 KGHDR, CDR2 SFDVKD. J was trimmed by 0 bases and V by 5 bases; bases with no gene match: 6. The CDR3 has 18 amino acids. The chain's CDR3 is CATSADRGDSSGANVLTF. The CDR3 DNA reads as TGTGCCACCAGTGCGGACAGGGGGGACTCCTCTGGGGCCAACGTCCTGACTTTC.

This sequence joins TRBV19 and TRBJ1-6; 8 nucleotides agree with TRBD1. The ends lost 5 bases at V and 9 bases at J; junction bases unmatched: 6. Germline V CDR1 and CDR2: LNHDA, SQIVND (reference sequence). This CDR3 spans 14 amino acids. CDR3 region: CASSPTGGGSPLHF. The CDR3 nucleotides are TGTGCCAGTAGTCCTACAGGGGGGGGTTCACCCCTCCACTTT.

This chain joins TRBV29-1 and TRBJ1-2; no clear D. Germline V gives CDR1 SQVTM, CDR2 ANQGSEA. V was trimmed by 7 bases and J by 4 bases, leaving 13 bases between them. The CDR3 has 12 residues. This chain's CDR3 is CSGGQLGYGYTF. In nucleotides, the CDR3 is TGCAGCGGAGGGCAGTTAGGCTATGGCTACACCTTC.

This clone appeared once. V and J are TRBV7-9 and TRBJ1-1, with D possibly TRBD1 on 5 matching bases. This CDR3 has 13 amino acids. Trimming cost V 5 bases and J 10 bases, with 17 bases left between them. Germline V gene sequence: CDR1 SEHNR, CDR2 FQNEAQ (reference sequence). CDR3 sequence: CASSAGSMGGAFF. The CDR3 DNA sequence: TGTGCCAGCAGCGCCGGGAGCATGGGGGGAGCTTTCTTT.

The chain recombines TRBV5-6 with TRBJ1-5; TRBD1 aligns across 10 bases. After removal of 0 bases from V and 9 bases from J, the junction contained 12 bases not matched to a gene. Germline V gives CDR1 SGHDT, CDR2 YYEEEE. The CDR3 is made up of 17 amino acids. The CDR3 coding sequence is TGTGCCAGCAGCTTGGGAGTTGGGACAGGGGTCATATTGCCCCAGCATTTT. Protein: CASSLGVGTGVILPQHF.

The rearrangement uses TRBV2 and TRBJ1-2, with D tentatively TRBD1 (5 bases). The CDR3 extends over 15 amino acids. Germline values: CDR1 SNHLY, CDR2 FYNNEI. The V end was cut by 3 bases, the J end by 3 bases, with 14 bases between. The CDR3 DNA is TGTGCCAGCAGTGATGGGGCAGGGATTGACTATGGCTACACCTTC. It specifies CASSDGAGIDYGYTF.

The J gene is TRBJ1-2, the V gene TRBV2, with 9 bases identical to TRBD1. Germline V gene lookup returns CDR1 SNHLY and CDR2 FYNNEI. This CDR3 has 16 amino acids. Trimming removed 2 bases from V and 7 bases from J; junction bases left unmatched: 11. CDR3 in amino acids: CASSEYGQGTRGGYTF. DNA for the CDR3: TGTGCCAGCAGTGAATACGGACAGGGGACTCGGGGTGGCTACACCTTC.

V and J are TRBV30 and TRBJ1-5; 7 bases match TRBD1. V dropped 1 base and J dropped 2; count of bases not matched to a gene: 5. Germline V gene data show CDR1 as GTSNPN and CDR2 as SVGIG (reference sequence). The CDR3 length is 15 residues. The CDR3 region has the DNA TGTGCCTGGAGTGAGGGGGCTTGGGGCAATCAGCCCCAGCATTTT. Translated: CAWSEGAWGNQPQHF. Variable domain in full (rest from reference TRBV30 and TRBJ1-5): SQTIHQWPATLVQPVGSPLSLECTVEGTSNPNLYWYRQAAGRGLQLLFYSVGIGQISSEVPQNLSASRPQDRQFILSSKKLLLSDSGFYLCAWSEGAWGNQPQHFGDGTRLSIL.

The V and J genes are TRBV18 and TRBJ1-5, with D maybe TRBD1 (6 bases). This CDR3 region has 14 residues. CDR1 and CDR2 from the germline V gene are KGHSH and LQKENI. The V and J ends lost 3 bases and 9 bases respectively, with 15 bases between them. The CDR3 region is CASSPSSGERPQHF. The CDR3 DNA reads as TGTGCCAGCTCACCTTCGTCAGGGGAGCGGCCCCAGCATTTT.

CDR3 loop: CASRGEPSNQPQHF. CDR3 DNA: TGTGCCAGTAGGGGAGAGCCTAGCAATCAGCCCCAGCATTTT. The V and J genes are TRBV19 and TRBJ1-5; D remains unclear. The CDR3 consists of 14 residues. V lost 6 bases and J 0 bases, leaving 9 bases between the germline ends. Germline V lookup: CDR1 LNHDA, CDR2 SQIVND (reference sequence).

This clone was found a few times. The J gene is TRBJ1-2, the V gene TRBV29-1; 11 positions match TRBD1. Losses at the gene ends were 1 base for V and 4 bases for J; bases not matched to a gene: 5. This CDR3 contains 15 residues. The germline V gene encodes CDR1 SQVTM and CDR2 ANQGSEA. The CDR3 protein is CSVEGGTGGIYGYTF. The CDR3 coding sequence is TGCAGCGTTGAAGGAGGGACAGGGGGTATCTATGGCTACACCTTC.

The V gene is TRBV2, the J gene TRBJ1-3; D may be TRBD1 (6 bases). Trimming removed 6 bases from V and 0 bases from J, with 15 bases in between. In germline, CDR1 is SNHLY, CDR2 FYNNEI. CDR3 length: 16 residues. The CDR3, as DNA: TGTGCCAGCAGGCCAGGGGTGCCGCTCTCTGGAAACACCATATATTTT. Translation: CASRPGVPLSGNTIYF. Together with reference TRBV2 and TRBJ1-3, the CDR3 gives the full variable domain: EPEVTQTPSHQVTQMGQEVILRCVPISNHLYFYWYRQILGQKVEFLVSFYNNEISEKSEIFDDQFSVERPDGSNFTLKIRSTKLEDSAMYFCASRPGVPLSGNTIYFGEGSWLTVV.

V usage is TRBV28 and J usage is TRBJ2-2; 7 bases line up with TRBD1. CDR3 size: 15 residues. The germline gives CDR1 MDHEN, CDR2 SYDVKM. Germline trimming cut 5 bases from V and 8 bases from J; bases unmatched to any gene: 11. In DNA, the CDR3 is TGTGCCAGCAGTACAAACAGGGGATGGGTTGGGGAGCTGTTTTTT. Translated: CASSTNRGWVGELFF. Combining the CDR3 with reference TRBV28 and TRBJ2-2 gives the whole variable domain DVKVTQSSRYLVKRTGEKVFLECVQDMDHENMFWYRQDPGLGLRLIYFSYDVKMKEKGDIPEGYSVSREKKERFSLILESASTNQTSMYLCASSTNRGWVGELFFGEGSRLTVL.

V usage is TRBV9 and J usage is TRBJ2-3; 11 bases are a match to TRBD2. V lost 1 base to trimming and J lost 3 bases; unmatched junction nucleotides: 10. Germline loops: CDR1 SGDLS, CDR2 YYNGEE. The length of the CDR3 is 18 residues. CDR3 protein: CASSVNWASGGLTDTQYF. The CDR3 DNA is TGTGCCAGCAGCGTAAACTGGGCTAGCGGGGGGCTGACAGATACGCAGTATTTT.

The V and J genes are TRBV19 and TRBJ2-5; 7 bases map to TRBD1. The CDR3 sequence is 14 residues long. Germline CDR1 is LNHDA and CDR2 is SQIVND (reference sequence). V lost 6 bases to trimming and J lost 5 bases; unmatched junction nucleotides: 9. The CDR3, as DNA: TGTGCCAGTAGCAACAGGGGCGGTGGGGAGACCCAGTACTTC. Translating gives CASSNRGGGETQYF.

The CDR3 DNA reads as TGTGCCAGCAGCCCCCGCTGGACAGGGAACACTGAAGCTTTCTTT. The encoded protein is CASSPRWTGNTEAFF. The chain joins TRBV9 to TRBJ1-1; 7 nucleotides match TRBD1. The CDR3 consists of 15 residues. From germline, CDR1 is SGDLS and CDR2 YYNGEE. J was trimmed by 1 base and V by 4 bases; bases with no gene match: 7.

This clone was counted between two and nine times. J is TRBJ1-1 and V is TRBV19, with 8 bases lining up with TRBD1. Germline CDR1 reads LNHDA; CDR2 reads SQIVND (reference sequence). This CDR3 has 13 residues. The V gene end was trimmed by 7 bases and the J gene end by 2 bases; junction bases not matched to a gene: 3. The CDR3 here is CASTDRVNTEAFF. The CDR3 DNA reads TGTGCCAGTACGGACAGGGTAAACACTGAAGCTTTCTTT.

The chain has TRBV9 and TRBJ2-1; D might be TRBD2 (5 bases). Between the trimmed V and J ends, which lost 2 bases and 5 bases, there was a span of 14 bases. This CDR3 is built from 15 residues. Germline V CDR1 and CDR2: SGDLS, YYNGEE. CDR3: CASSVVGTGNNEQFF. CDR3 nucleotide sequence: TGTGCCAGCAGCGTGGTAGGTACCGGGAACAATGAGCAGTTCTTC.

The chain employs TRBV5-5 and TRBJ1-5; D may be TRBD1 (5 bases). The CDR3 loop spans 15 amino acids. Per the germline V gene, CDR1 is SGHKS and CDR2 is YYEKEE (reference sequence). Trimming took 1 base from V and 4 from J, leaving 12 bases between them. The DNA for the CDR3 is TGTGCCAGCAGCTTGCAGGGTCTGGATAATCAGCCCCAGCATTTT. Translation: CASSLQGLDNQPQHF.

The genes are TRBV30 and TRBJ2-7, with D possibly being TRBD1 (6 bases). Per germline, CDR1 GTSNPN and CDR2 SVGIG (reference sequence). With 8 bases removed from V and 2 bases from J, the gap between germline ends came to 16 bases. CDR3 length: 13 amino acids. Here the CDR3 DNA reads TGTGCCGGATACCGGGACAATCCCTACGAGCAGTACTTC. This codes for CAGYRDNPYEQYF.

The rearrangement joins TRBV25-1 to TRBJ1-4, with 8 bases identical to TRBD1. This CDR3 has 17 amino acids. V dropped 3 bases and J dropped 5; count of bases not matched to a gene: 11. From germline, CDR1 is MGHDK and CDR2 SYGVNS. The CDR3 coding sequence is TGTGCCAGCAGTGAGGAGACAGGGGCTCTGTTAAATGAAAAACTGTTTTTT. This translates into CASSEETGALLNEKLFF.

Only a few counts were recorded for this clone. The chain recombines TRBV3-1 (or the pseudogene TRBV3-2) with TRBJ1-2, with a tentative D call TRBD1 (6 bases). This CDR3 spans 16 amino acids. The V and J ends lost 3 bases and 4 bases respectively, with 18 bases between them. The germline V gene has CDR1 LGHDT and CDR2 YNNKEL (reference sequence). The CDR3 DNA sequence: TGTGCCAGCAGCCACCTGTTAGGGGGAAGTAGCTATGGCTACACCTTC. It translates to CASSHLLGGSSYGYTF.

This sequence joins TRBV24-1 and TRBJ1-4; D is possibly TRBD1 (5 bases). Trimming removed 6 bases at V and 7 bases at J, with 11 bases between. The CDR3 sequence is 13 residues long. CDR1 is KGHDR and CDR2 is SFDVKD in the germline V gene. CDR3 amino acids: CATSRGPGEKLFF. In nucleotides, the CDR3 is TGTGCCACCAGTAGGGGCCCCGGTGAAAAACTGTTTTTT.

This chain connects TRBV5-5 to TRBJ1-1, with 7 bases identical to TRBD1. Per the germline V gene, CDR1 is SGHKS and CDR2 is YYEKEE (reference sequence). This CDR3 spans 15 amino acids. Trimming removed 5 bases from V and 0 bases from J; junction bases left unmatched: 7. CDR3 protein: CASREPGTVNTEAFF. Here the CDR3 DNA reads TGTGCCAGCAGGGAGCCGGGGACAGTGAACACTGAAGCTTTCTTT.

The J gene is TRBJ2-2, the V gene TRBV7-2, with 8 bases matching TRBD2. The CDR3 runs to 16 residues. The J segment lost 6 bases and the V segment lost 1 base, leaving 7 bases of the junction unmatched. Per germline, CDR1 SGHTA and CDR2 FQGNSA. The CDR3 DNA reads TGTGCCAGCAGCTTAGTGCCGGGGGGGCTGGCCGGGGAGCTGTTTTTT. Its protein is CASSLVPGGLAGELFF.

The DNA of the CDR3 is TGTGCCAGCAGTTTCGCAGGGGCTCGGTACGAGCAGTACTTC. Amino acids: CASSFAGARYEQYF. The chain uses TRBV27 and TRBJ2-7; possible D gene TRBD1, 6 bases. CDR1 and CDR2 from the germline V gene are MNHEY and SMNVEV (reference sequence). Trimming shortened V by 3 bases and J by 4 bases, and 13 bases separated the two germline ends. The CDR3 has 14 amino acids.

This clone came up a few times. An end of the junction differs from the germline gene, which may be a read error. The genes are TRBV11-3 and TRBJ2-1; TRBD2 is a possible D gene (5 bases). CDR3 length equals 14 residues. Germline assignment: CDR1 SGHNT and CDR2 YENEEA. CDR3 amino acids: CASSSRLAYTEQFF. The CDR3 DNA is TGTGCCAGCAGCTCTCGCTTAGCGTACACTGAGCAGTTCTTC.

This clone has only one observation. The chain employs TRBV27 and TRBJ1-1; D uncertain. CDR3 size: 14 residues. From germline, CDR1 is MNHEY and CDR2 SMNVEV (reference sequence). Trimming took 7 bases from V and 6 from J, leaving 18 bases between them. The CDR3 reads CASTQEVGVPEAFF. In nucleotides, the CDR3 is TGTGCCAGCACCCAGGAAGTCGGGGTCCCTGAAGCTTTCTTT.

The CDR3 region has the DNA TGTGCCAGCAGCTTCGAGACAGGGAATTTCTATAGCAATCAGCCCCAGCATTTT. This gives the protein CASSFETGNFYSNQPQHF. The rearrangement joins TRBV5-8 to TRBJ1-5; 7 positions agree with TRBD1. Germline lookup yields CDR1 SGHTS and CDR2 YDEGEE. The V and J ends lost 2 bases and 0 bases, in that order; junction bases with no gene match: 11. The CDR3 spans 18 residues.

This clone was seen a single time. The CDR3 here is CASSEQGMNTEAFF. CDR3 sequence (DNA): TGTGCCAGCAGCGAACAGGGTATGAACACTGAAGCTTTCTTT. This chain joins TRBV7-3 and TRBJ1-1; tentatively, D is TRBD1 (6 bases). The CDR3 covers 14 residues. Per the germline V gene, CDR1 is SGHTA and CDR2 is FQGTGA. Trimming shortened V by 5 bases and J by 0 bases, and 10 bases separated the two germline ends.